The present entry profiles one TCR beta chain with its context. Its antigen is currently unknown. The CDR3 runs 14 residues. Germline V gene sequence: CDR1 LNHDA, CDR2 SQIVND (reference sequence). J gave up 6 bases and V 7 bases, and 7 bases lay outside the gene matches. The data were produced by immunoSEQ multiplex PCR, yet TCRdb's version contains in-frame clones alone and is incomplete. The sample includes tens of thousands of clones, around 94% of them seen just once. This entry is derived from a study of cytomegalovirus exposure and HLA in healthy donors. The study's findings and limits: Reported results showed that the classifier diagnosed cytomegalovirus status with high specificity and sensitivity. Most observed TCR sequences were rare, whereas some public TCRs were detected in many donors. Specificity for CMV antigens was confirmed in vitro for three of the CMV-associated chains.

Sample: PBMCs. This chain connects TRBV19 to TRBJ1-5; 9 bases fit TRBD1. The sequence was obtained from a woman aged 18-30 years in good health and CMV-seropositive. CDR3 sequence: CASNFDRGGQPQHF. CDR3 sequence (DNA): TGTGCCAGTAACTTCGACAGGGGGGGTCAGCCCCAGCATTTT.